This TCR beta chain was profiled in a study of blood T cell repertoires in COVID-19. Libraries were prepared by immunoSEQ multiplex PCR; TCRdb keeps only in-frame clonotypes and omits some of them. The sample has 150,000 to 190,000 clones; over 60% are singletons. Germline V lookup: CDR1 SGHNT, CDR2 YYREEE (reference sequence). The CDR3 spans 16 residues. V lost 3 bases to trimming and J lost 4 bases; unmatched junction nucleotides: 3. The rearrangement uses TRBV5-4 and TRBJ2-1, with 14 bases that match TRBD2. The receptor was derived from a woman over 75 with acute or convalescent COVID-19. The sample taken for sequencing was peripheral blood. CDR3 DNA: TGTGCCAGCAGCTCGGGACTAGCGGGGGTATACAATGAGCAGTTCTTC. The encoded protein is CASSSGLAGVYNEQFF.